This TCR beta chain appears in the sequencing data of a study of cytomegalovirus exposure and HLA in healthy donors. General observations from the study: Later analysis showed most CMV-associated TCR beta chains appearing HLA-restricted. CMV serostatus was the only recorded immune exposure for donors. A missense DCLRE1C variant was associated with V- and J-gene trimming of TCR beta chains in a later analysis, and an independent cohort replicated the association.

Vbeta (60) and Jbeta (13) primers were used in the PCR. Sequencing was performed with immunoSEQ multiplex PCR; in TCRdb, only in-frame clones are kept and a portion is missing. This table has roughly 93,000 clones, about 74% appearing once. Of note for this clone: The target antigen is unknown.

The source is a man aged 40-49 years in good health and CMV-seronegative. The specimen sequenced was PBMCs.

CDR3: CASSQDRPSTNYNQPQHF. CDR3 in DNA: TGCGCCAGCAGCCAAGATCGTCCTTCAACAAATTACAATCAGCCCCAGCATTTT. The chain recombines TRBV4-3 with TRBJ1-5; D unresolved. CDR1 and CDR2 (germline): LGHNA, YSLEER. Trimming removed 0 bases at V and 3 bases at J, with 18 bases between. This CDR3 comprises 18 residues.